Presented here are 12 T cell receptor beta chains from one specimen sequenced in a study of CD8+ T cells in alopecia areata. Extraction and reverse transcription of RNA yielded cDNA as the sequencing template. TCRdb's copy holds only in-frame clones and misses some; the assay was immunoSEQ multiplex PCR. The table has more than 150,000 clones, approximately 50% seen once; the top ten hold around 10%. Treatment indicated: oral pan-JAK inhibitor, 5-10 mg twice daily. The material sequenced was CD8+ T cells sorted from blood, taken around week 53, from a patient treated with tofacitinib. The receptors derive from a human donor with alopecia areata.

This clone has a handful of counts. Other DNA sequences from this sample encode an identical CDR3 as well. The chain is built from TRBV29-1 and TRBJ1-5; D is ambiguous. Germline CDR1 and CDR2: SQVTM and ANQGSEA. The CDR3 is 12 amino acids. V was shortened by 7 bases and J by 0 bases, with 7 bases between the two germline ends. The CDR3, as DNA: TGCAGCGCCCGTGATAGCAATCAGCCCCAGCATTTT. Its protein product is CSARDSNQPQHF.

This chain links TRBV4-2 with TRBJ2-4; 10 bases are a match to TRBD2. The germline gives CDR1 LGHNA, CDR2 YNFKEQ. The CDR3 contains 17 residues. The junction had 8 bases not matched to a gene; V was cut back by 0 bases and J by 6 bases. This chain's CDR3 is CASSQDGNSGGTNIQYF. The CDR3, as DNA: TGTGCCAGCAGCCAAGACGGGAATAGCGGGGGGACAAACATTCAGTACTTC.

The chain is built from TRBV27 and TRBJ1-2; 11 bases fit TRBD1. The CDR3 is 15 amino acids. Trimming cost V 10 bases and J 0 bases; bases outside gene matches: 7. Per germline, CDR1 MNHEY and CDR2 SMNVEV (reference sequence). Here the CDR3 reads CATHGTGGTNYGYTF. The CDR3 DNA sequence: TGTGCCACCCACGGGACAGGGGGTACTAACTATGGCTACACCTTC.

The rearrangement links TRBV30 to TRBJ1-2; 7 positions agree with TRBD1. The CDR3 loop spans 14 amino acids. After removal of 5 bases from V and 0 bases from J, the junction contained 6 bases not matched to a gene. Per germline, CDR1 GTSNPN and CDR2 SVGIG (reference sequence). The CDR3 DNA follows: TGTGCCTGGCGACCCGGGACAGCTAACTATGGCTACACCTTC. Protein sequence: CAWRPGTANYGYTF.

J is TRBJ2-1 and V is TRBV27; 7 bases align to TRBD1. The germline CDR1 and CDR2 sequences are MNHEY and SMNVEV (reference sequence). The CDR3 consists of 15 residues. J gave up 3 bases and V 6 bases, and 8 bases lay outside the gene matches. The CDR3 reads CASSQRRDSYNEQFF. In DNA, the CDR3 is TGTGCCAGCAGCCAGCGCCGGGACAGCTACAATGAGCAGTTCTTC.

The V gene is TRBV7-8, the J gene TRBJ2-1, with a tentative D call TRBD1 (8 bases). CDR3 length equals 15 residues. CDR1 and CDR2 from the germline V gene are SGHVS and FQNEAQ. V lost 6 bases and J lost 10, with 22 bases in between. The CDR3 bases are TGTGCCAGCAGTTTTGGACAGGGACTACAATTCGAGCAGTTCTTC. Its translation: CASSFGQGLQFEQFF.

J is TRBJ2-7 and V is TRBV4-3; 10 positions agree with TRBD2. The CDR3 loop spans 15 amino acids. J gave up 4 bases and V 3 bases, and 6 bases lay outside the gene matches. Germline V lookup: CDR1 LGHNA, CDR2 YSLEER. DNA for the CDR3: TGCGCCAGCAGCCAGATACTAGCGGGGTTTTACGAGCAGTACTTC. It encodes CASSQILAGFYEQYF.

This clone has more than one count but fewer than ten. The V gene is TRBV2, the J gene TRBJ1-2; D is ambiguous. The CDR3 is 11 amino acids. CDR1 SNHLY and CDR2 FYNNEI come from the germline V gene. V lost 8 bases to trimming and J lost 8 bases, with 12 bases between them. CDR3 sequence: CASLFQTGYTF. Here the CDR3 DNA reads TGTGCCAGCCTTTTTCAAACCGGCTACACCTTC.

This clone was observed a few times. This rearrangement joins TRBV29-1 to TRBJ2-5; no clear D. This CDR3 has 12 amino acids. Trimming cost V 7 bases and J 1 base, with 10 bases left between them. Germline V gene data show CDR1 as SQVTM and CDR2 as ANQGSEA. The CDR3 DNA reads as TGCAGCGGCGCCGGGTCCCAAGAGACCCAGTACTTC. Amino acid sequence: CSGAGSQETQYF.

This chain connects TRBV29-1 to TRBJ2-5; D could derive from TRBD1 or TRBD2 (5 bases each). V lost 6 bases and J 4 bases, leaving 15 bases between the germline ends. The CDR3 sequence is 13 residues long. Germline V gene lookup returns CDR1 SQVTM and CDR2 ANQGSEA. The CDR3 loop is CSVRRDRGETQYF. The CDR3 DNA follows: TGCAGCGTCCGCCGGGACCGTGGAGAGACCCAGTACTTC.

This clone was counted only a few times. V gene TRBV10-3 combines with J gene TRBJ2-5; 9 bases agree with TRBD2. Unmatched junction bases numbered 5, after V lost 3 bases and J lost 0 bases. The CDR3 covers 16 residues. Germline V gene sequence: CDR1 ENHRY, CDR2 SYGVKD. The CDR3 DNA reads TGTGCCATCAGTGATGTAGCGGGGGCGAACCAAGAGACCCAGTACTTC. Encoded protein: CAISDVAGANQETQYF.

Only a few counts were recorded for this clone. This rearrangement joins TRBV5-4 to TRBJ2-3; perhaps TRBD2 as D (6 bases). V was cut by 2 bases and J by 1 base, with 8 bases left in between. This CDR3 is built from 14 residues. Germline CDR1 and CDR2: SGHNT and YYREEE (reference sequence). As DNA, the CDR3 is TGTGCCAGCAGCTTTAAGCGGGGCACAGATACGCAGTATTTT. Its protein product is CASSFKRGTDTQYF.